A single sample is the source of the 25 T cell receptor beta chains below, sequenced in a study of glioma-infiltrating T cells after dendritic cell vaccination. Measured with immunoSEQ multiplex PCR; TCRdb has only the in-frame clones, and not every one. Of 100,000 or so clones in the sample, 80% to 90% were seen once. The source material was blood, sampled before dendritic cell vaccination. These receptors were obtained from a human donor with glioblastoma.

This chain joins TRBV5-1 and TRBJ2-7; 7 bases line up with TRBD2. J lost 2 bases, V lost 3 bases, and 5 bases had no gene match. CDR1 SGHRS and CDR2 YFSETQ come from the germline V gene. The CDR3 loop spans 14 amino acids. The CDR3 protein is CASSWGGPPYEQYF. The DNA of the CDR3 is TGCGCCAGCAGCTGGGGGGGTCCCCCCTACGAGCAGTACTTC. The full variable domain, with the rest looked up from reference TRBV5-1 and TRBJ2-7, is KAGVTQTPRYLIKTRGQQVTLSCSPISGHRSVSWYQQTPGQGLQFLFEYFSETQRNKGNFPGRFSGRQFSNSRSEMNVSTLELGDSALYLCASSWGGPPYEQYFGPGTRLTVT.

Written as DNA, the CDR3 is TGTGCCAGCAGCTTAATGGCGGATTATATGAACACTGAAGCTTTCTTT. It specifies CASSLMADYMNTEAFF. The chain combines TRBV7-6 with TRBJ1-1; D unclear. Germline lookup yields CDR1 SGHVS and CDR2 FNYEAQ. The CDR3 has 16 residues. V shed 2 bases and J shed 0 bases, with 13 bases lying between them.

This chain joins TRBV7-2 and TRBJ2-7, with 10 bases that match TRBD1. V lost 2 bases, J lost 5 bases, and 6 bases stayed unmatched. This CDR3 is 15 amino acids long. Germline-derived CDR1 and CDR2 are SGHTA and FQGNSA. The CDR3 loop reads CASSLRQGAIHEQYF. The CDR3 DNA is TGTGCCAGCAGCTTAAGACAGGGGGCGATCCACGAGCAGTACTTC. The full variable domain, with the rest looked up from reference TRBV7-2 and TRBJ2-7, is GAGVSQSPSNKVTEKGKDVELRCDPISGHTALYWYRQSLGQGLEFLIYFQGNSAPDKSGLPSDRFSAERTGGSVSTLTIQRTQQEDSAVYLCASSLRQGAIHEQYFGPGTRLTVT.

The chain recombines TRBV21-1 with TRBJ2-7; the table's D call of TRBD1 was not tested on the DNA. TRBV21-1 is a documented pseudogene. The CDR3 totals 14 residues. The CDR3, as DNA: TGTGCCAGCAATTACCCGGGACAGGTCTACGAGCAGTACTTC. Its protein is CASNYPGQVYEQYF.

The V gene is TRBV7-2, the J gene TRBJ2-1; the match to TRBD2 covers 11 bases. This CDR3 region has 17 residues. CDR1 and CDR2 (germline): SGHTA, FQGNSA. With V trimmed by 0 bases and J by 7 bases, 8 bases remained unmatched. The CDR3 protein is CASSLASGGAVLNEQFF. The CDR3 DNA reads TGTGCCAGCAGCTTAGCTAGCGGGGGGGCTGTCTTGAATGAGCAGTTCTTC.

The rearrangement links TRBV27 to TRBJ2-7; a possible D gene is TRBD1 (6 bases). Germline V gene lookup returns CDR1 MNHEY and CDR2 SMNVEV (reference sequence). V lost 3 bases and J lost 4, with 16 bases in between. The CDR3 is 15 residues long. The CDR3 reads CASSLVAGTPYEQYF. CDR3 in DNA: TGTGCCAGCAGTTTGGTGGCCGGGACACCATACGAGCAGTACTTC.

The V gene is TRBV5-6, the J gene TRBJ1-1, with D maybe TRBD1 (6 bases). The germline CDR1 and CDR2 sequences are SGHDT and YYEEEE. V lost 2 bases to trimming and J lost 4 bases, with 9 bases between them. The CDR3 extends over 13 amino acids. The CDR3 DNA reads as TGTGCCAGCAGCTTAAGGGGGGGCACTGAAGCTTTCTTT. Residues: CASSLRGGTEAFF.

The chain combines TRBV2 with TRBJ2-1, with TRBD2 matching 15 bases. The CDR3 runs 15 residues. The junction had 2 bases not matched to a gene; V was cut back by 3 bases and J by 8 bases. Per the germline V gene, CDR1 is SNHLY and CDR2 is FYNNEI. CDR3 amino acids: CASSEGLAGGHEQFF. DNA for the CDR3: TGTGCCAGCAGTGAGGGACTAGCGGGAGGACATGAGCAGTTCTTC.

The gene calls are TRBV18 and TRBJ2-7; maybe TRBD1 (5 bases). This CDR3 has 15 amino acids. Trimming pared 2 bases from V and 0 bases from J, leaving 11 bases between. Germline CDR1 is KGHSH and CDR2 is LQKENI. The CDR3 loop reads CASSPERGSSYEQYF. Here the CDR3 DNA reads TGTGCCAGCTCACCAGAAAGGGGAAGCTCCTACGAGCAGTACTTC.

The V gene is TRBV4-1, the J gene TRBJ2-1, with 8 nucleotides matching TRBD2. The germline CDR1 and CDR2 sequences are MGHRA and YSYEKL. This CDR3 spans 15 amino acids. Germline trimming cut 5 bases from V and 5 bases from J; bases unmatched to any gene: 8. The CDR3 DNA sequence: TGCGCCAGCAGCTATGCAGCGGGAGACCACAATGAGCAGTTCTTC. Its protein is CASSYAAGDHNEQFF.

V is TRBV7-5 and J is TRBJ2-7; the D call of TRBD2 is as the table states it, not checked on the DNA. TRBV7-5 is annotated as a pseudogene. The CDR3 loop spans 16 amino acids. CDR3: CVRSTDGTSGNYEQYF. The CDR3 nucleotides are TGTGTCAGAAGCACAGACGGGACTAGCGGGAACTACGAGCAGTACTTC.

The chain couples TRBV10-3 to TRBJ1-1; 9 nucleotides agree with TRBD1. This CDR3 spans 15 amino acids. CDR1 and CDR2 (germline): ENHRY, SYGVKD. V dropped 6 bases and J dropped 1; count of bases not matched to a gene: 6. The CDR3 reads CAISSSGQGNTEAFF. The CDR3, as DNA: TGTGCCATCAGCTCATCGGGACAGGGGAACACTGAAGCTTTCTTT.

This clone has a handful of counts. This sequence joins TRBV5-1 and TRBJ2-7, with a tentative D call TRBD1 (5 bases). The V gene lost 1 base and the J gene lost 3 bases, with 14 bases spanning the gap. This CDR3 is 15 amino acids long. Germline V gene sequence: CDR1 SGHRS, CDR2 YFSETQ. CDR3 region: CASSLQQGSFYEQYF. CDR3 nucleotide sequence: TGCGCCAGCAGCTTGCAGCAGGGAAGCTTCTACGAGCAGTACTTC.

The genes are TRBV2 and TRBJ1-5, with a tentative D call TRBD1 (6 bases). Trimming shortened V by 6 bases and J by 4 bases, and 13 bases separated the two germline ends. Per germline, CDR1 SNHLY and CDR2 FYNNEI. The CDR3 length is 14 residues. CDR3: CASSNRDTNQPQHF. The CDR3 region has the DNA TGTGCCAGCAGCAACCGGGACACGAATCAGCCCCAGCATTTT.

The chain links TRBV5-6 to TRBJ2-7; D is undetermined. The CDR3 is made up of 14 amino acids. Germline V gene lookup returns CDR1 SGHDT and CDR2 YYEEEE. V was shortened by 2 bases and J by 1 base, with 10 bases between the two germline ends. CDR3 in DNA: TGTGCCAGCAGCTTCGAGAGAGAATCCTACGAGCAGTACTTC. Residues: CASSFERESYEQYF.

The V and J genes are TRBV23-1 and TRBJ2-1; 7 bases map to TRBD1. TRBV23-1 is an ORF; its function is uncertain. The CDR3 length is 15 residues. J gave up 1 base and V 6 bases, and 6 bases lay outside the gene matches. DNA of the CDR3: TGCGCCAGCAGCCTAACAGGGGTTTCCTACAATGAGCAGTTCTTC. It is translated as CASSLTGVSYNEQFF.

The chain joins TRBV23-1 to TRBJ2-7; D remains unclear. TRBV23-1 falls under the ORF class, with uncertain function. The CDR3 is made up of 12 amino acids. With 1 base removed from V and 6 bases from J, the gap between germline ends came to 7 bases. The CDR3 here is CASSQLRGEQYF. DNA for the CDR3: TGCGCCAGCAGTCAATTAAGAGGCGAGCAGTACTTC.

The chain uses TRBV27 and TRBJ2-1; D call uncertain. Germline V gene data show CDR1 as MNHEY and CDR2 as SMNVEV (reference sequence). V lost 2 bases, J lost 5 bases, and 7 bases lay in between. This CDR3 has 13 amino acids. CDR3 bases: TGTGCCAGCAGTTTACGGAGCAACAATGAGCAGTTCTTC. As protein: CASSLRSNNEQFF.

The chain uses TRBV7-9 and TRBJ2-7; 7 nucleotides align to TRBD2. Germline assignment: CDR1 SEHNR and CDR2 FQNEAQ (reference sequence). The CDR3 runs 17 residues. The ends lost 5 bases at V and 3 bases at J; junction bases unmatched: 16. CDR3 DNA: TGTGCCAGCAGCCCGGTTGGGGGGGTAGGTGCTAACTACGAGCAGTACTTC. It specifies CASSPVGGVGANYEQYF.

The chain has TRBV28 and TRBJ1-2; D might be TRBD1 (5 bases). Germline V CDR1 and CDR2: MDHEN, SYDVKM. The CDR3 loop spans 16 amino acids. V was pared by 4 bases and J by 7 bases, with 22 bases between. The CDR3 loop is CASSSPEQGLSGGYTF. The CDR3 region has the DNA TGTGCCAGCAGTTCCCCCGAGCAGGGTCTATCGGGTGGCTACACCTTC.

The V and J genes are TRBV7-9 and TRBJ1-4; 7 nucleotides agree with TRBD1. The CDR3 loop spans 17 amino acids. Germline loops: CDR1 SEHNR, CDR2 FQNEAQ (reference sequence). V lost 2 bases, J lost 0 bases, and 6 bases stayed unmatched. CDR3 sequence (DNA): TGTGCCAGCAGCTTAAGGCCCGGACAGGCAACTAATGAAAAACTGTTTTTT. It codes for CASSLRPGQATNEKLFF.

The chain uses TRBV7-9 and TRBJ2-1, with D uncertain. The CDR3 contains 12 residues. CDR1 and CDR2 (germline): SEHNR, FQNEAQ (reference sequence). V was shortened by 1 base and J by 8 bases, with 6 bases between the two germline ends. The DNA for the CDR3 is TGTGCCAGCAGCTTAGTCCAGGATGAGCAGTTCTTC. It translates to CASSLVQDEQFF.

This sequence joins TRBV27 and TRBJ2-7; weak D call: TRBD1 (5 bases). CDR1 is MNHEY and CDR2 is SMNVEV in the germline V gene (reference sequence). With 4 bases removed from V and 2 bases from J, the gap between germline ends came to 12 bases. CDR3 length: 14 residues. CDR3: CASSSPGPAYEQYF. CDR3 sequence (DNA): TGTGCCAGCAGTTCCCCAGGGCCGGCCTACGAGCAGTACTTC.

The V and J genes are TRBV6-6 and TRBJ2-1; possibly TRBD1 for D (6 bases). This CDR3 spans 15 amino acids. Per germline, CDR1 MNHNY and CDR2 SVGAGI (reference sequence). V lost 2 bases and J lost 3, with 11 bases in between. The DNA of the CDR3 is TGTGCCAGCAGTTACCTCAGGGACAACTACAATGAGCAGTTCTTC. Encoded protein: CASSYLRDNYNEQFF.

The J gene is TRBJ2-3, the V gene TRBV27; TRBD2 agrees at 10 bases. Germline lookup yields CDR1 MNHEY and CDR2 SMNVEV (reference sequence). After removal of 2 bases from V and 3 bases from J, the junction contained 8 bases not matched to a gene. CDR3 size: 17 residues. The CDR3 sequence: CASSLEVASGSTDTQYF. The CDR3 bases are TGTGCCAGCAGTTTAGAAGTGGCTAGCGGGAGTACAGATACGCAGTATTTT.